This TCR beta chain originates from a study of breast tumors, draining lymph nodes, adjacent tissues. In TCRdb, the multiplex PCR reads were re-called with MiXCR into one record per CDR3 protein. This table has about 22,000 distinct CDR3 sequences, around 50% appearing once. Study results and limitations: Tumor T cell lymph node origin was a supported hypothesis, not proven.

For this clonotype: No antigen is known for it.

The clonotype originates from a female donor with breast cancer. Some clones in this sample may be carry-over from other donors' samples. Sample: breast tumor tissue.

The CDR3 is CASYESGGASTDTQYF. CDR3 in DNA: TGTGCCAGCTATGAGAGCGGGGGGGCCAGCACAGATACGCAGTATTTT. The chain uses TRBV7-3 and TRBJ2-3; 10 bases line up with TRBD2. CDR3 length equals 16 residues. The V gene end was trimmed by 8 bases and the J gene end by 0 bases; junction bases not matched to a gene: 8. From germline, CDR1 is SGHTA and CDR2 FQGTGA.